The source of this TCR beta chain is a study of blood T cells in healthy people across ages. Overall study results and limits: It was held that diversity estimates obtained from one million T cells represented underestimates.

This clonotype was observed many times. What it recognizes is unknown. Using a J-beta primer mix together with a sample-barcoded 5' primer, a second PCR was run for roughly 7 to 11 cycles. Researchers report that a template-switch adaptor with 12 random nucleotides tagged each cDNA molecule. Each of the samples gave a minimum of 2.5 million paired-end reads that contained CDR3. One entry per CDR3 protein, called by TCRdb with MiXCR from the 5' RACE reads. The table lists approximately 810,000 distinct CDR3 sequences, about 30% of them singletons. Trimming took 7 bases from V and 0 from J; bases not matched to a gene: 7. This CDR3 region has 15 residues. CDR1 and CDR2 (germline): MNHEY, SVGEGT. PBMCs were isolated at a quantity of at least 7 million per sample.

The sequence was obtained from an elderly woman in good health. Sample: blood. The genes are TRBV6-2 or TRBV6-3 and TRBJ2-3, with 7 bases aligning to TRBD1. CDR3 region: CASTGPGQSTDTQYF. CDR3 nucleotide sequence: TGTGCCAGCACCGGACCGGGACAGAGCACAGATACGCAGTATTTT.